The 32 T cell receptor beta chains reported below all come from one sample, sequenced in a study of vaccination and CD4 T cells after COVID-19. No antigen has been identified for these receptors. Scientists ran DNA taken from cultured CD4+ T cells through the Oncomine TCR Beta short-read assay for sequencing. TCRdb independently ran MiXCR on the PCR reads; one entry per CDR3 protein. This sample has about 22,000 distinct CDR3 sequences, with roughly two fifths found just once. Stated time point: late sampling 161 to 241 days after vaccination in three convalescent patients. The treatment here: roughly 10-day PBMC culture with coronavirus spike peptide pools or control peptides (ViraFEST assay). The sample was CD4+ T cells from blood, cultured in vitro, taken about 7 months after SARS-CoV-2 vaccination. These receptors were collected from a human donor who had recovered from COVID-19.

The chain carries TRBV7-3 and TRBJ1-2; TRBD1 agrees at 9 bases. V gave up 3 bases and J gave up 2 bases; unmatched junction bases: 4. CDR1 and CDR2 from the germline V gene are SGHTA and FQGTGA. The CDR3 is 15 amino acids. The CDR3 DNA reads TGTGCCAGCAGCTTCTCGGGACAGGGCAACTATGGCTACACCTTC. Protein product: CASSFSGQGNYGYTF. Supplemented by reference TRBV7-3 and TRBJ1-2, the full variable domain reads GAGVSQTPSNKVTEKGKYVELRCDPISGHTALYWYRQSLGQGPEFLIYFQGTGAADDSGLPNDRFFAVRPEGSVSTLKIQRTERGDSAVYLCASSFSGQGNYGYTFGSGTRLTVV.

The rearrangement links TRBV7-2 to TRBJ2-1; 8 nucleotides align to TRBD1. Looked up from germline, CDR1 is SGHTA and CDR2 is FQGNSA. The CDR3 is made up of 15 amino acids. J gave up 1 base and V 4 bases, and 3 bases lay outside the gene matches. The CDR3 loop reads CASSWNRGSYNEQFF. The DNA for the CDR3 is TGTGCCAGCAGCTGGAACAGGGGGTCCTACAATGAGCAGTTCTTC.

The chain couples TRBV15 to TRBJ2-3; no clear D gene. This CDR3 contains 14 residues. Looked up from germline, CDR1 is LNHNV and CDR2 is YYDKDF (reference sequence). With 3 bases removed from V and 0 bases from J, the gap between germline ends came to 7 bases. The chain's CDR3 is CATSRPDSTDTQYF. CDR3 coding DNA: TGTGCCACCAGCAGGCCAGATAGCACAGATACGCAGTATTTT.

This CDR3 is CATSRTSGGAYEQYF. CDR3 bases: TGTGCCACCAGCAGAACTAGCGGGGGGGCGTACGAGCAGTACTTC. The rearrangement links TRBV15 to TRBJ2-7, with 13 bases aligning to TRBD2. Germline-derived CDR1 and CDR2 are LNHNV and YYDKDF (reference sequence). The length of the CDR3 is 15 residues. The ends lost 2 bases at V and 4 bases at J; junction bases unmatched: 2.

The chain is built from TRBV7-3 and TRBJ2-3; no clear D gene. Trimming stripped 4 bases from V and 3 bases from J, with 14 bases between. The CDR3 totals 15 residues. The germline CDR1 and CDR2 sequences are SGHTA and FQGTGA. The CDR3 region is CASSWTAISTDTQYF. The DNA of the CDR3 is TGTGCCAGCAGCTGGACCGCGATAAGTACAGATACGCAGTATTTT. Full variable domain (outside the CDR3, taken from reference TRBV7-3 and TRBJ2-3): GAGVSQTPSNKVTEKGKYVELRCDPISGHTALYWYRQSLGQGPEFLIYFQGTGAADDSGLPNDRFFAVRPEGSVSTLKIQRTERGDSAVYLCASSWTAISTDTQYFGPGTRLTVL.

V gene TRBV9 combines with J gene TRBJ2-5, with TRBD1 matching over 11 bases. Germline V gene data show CDR1 as SGDLS and CDR2 as YYNGEE. The CDR3 extends over 15 amino acids. V lost 4 bases, J lost 5 bases, and 7 bases stayed unmatched. The CDR3 DNA reads TGTGCCAGCAGCCCCTGGACAGGGGGCCGGGAGACCCAGTACTTC. This translates into CASSPWTGGRETQYF. Based on the CDR3 plus reference TRBV9 and TRBJ2-5, the full variable domain is DSGVTQTPKHLITATGQRVTLRCSPRSGDLSVYWYQQSLDQGLQFLIQYYNGEERAKGNILERFSAQQFPDLHSELNLSSLELGDSALYFCASSPWTGGRETQYFGPGTRLLVL.

This clonotype was counted between two and nine times. The chain combines TRBV24-1 with TRBJ1-2; a weak D match, TRBD1 (5 bases). The ends were cut back, 4 bases at V and 8 bases at J, with 13 bases in the middle. This CDR3 contains 13 residues. CDR1 and CDR2 from the germline V gene are KGHDR and SFDVKD. CDR3 nucleotides: TGTGCCACCAGTGACACCGGGACGGGAGGCTACACCTTC. Its translation: CATSDTGTGGYTF.

The J gene is TRBJ2-7, the V gene TRBV5-1; D gene unclear. V lost 5 bases to trimming and J lost 3 bases, with 6 bases between them. The CDR3 sequence is 11 residues long. Germline CDR1 SGHRS, CDR2 YFSETQ. The CDR3 sequence: CASRESYEQYF. CDR3 in DNA: TGCGCCAGCAGGGAGAGCTACGAGCAGTACTTC.

This chain uses TRBV7-3 with TRBJ2-1, with 9 bases that match TRBD2. This CDR3 comprises 17 residues. J was trimmed by 4 bases and V by 5 bases; bases with no gene match: 12. CDR1 and CDR2 from the germline V gene are SGHTA and FQGTGA. The CDR3 reads CASSERGGSGGYNEQFF. DNA of the CDR3: TGTGCCAGCAGCGAACGGGGGGGTAGCGGGGGTTACAATGAGCAGTTCTTC. The whole variable domain, filled in from reference TRBV7-3 and TRBJ2-1, reads GAGVSQTPSNKVTEKGKYVELRCDPISGHTALYWYRQSLGQGPEFLIYFQGTGAADDSGLPNDRFFAVRPEGSVSTLKIQRTERGDSAVYLCASSERGGSGGYNEQFFGPGTRLTVL.

The gene calls are TRBV11-1 and TRBJ2-7, with D hard to call. CDR3 size: 16 residues. The V gene lost 5 bases and the J gene lost 0 bases, with 17 bases spanning the gap. CDR1 SGHAT and CDR2 FQDESV come from the germline V gene (reference sequence). This chain's CDR3 is CASSPAPGLISYEQYF. CDR3 DNA sequence: TGTGCCAGCAGCCCCGCCCCCGGCTTAATCTCCTACGAGCAGTACTTC.

This clonotype came up a few times. This chain connects TRBV12-3 or TRBV12-4 to TRBJ2-5; no definite D call. With 3 bases removed from V and 7 bases from J, the gap between germline ends came to 12 bases. CDR3 length: 13 residues. The CDR3 sequence: CASSFRSSGTQYF. The CDR3 bases are TGTGCCAGCAGTTTTCGGTCGTCAGGGACCCAGTACTTC.

This clonotype was observed once. The chain carries TRBV4-2 and TRBJ2-7, with D possibly being TRBD2 (6 bases). The V and J ends lost 6 bases and 3 bases respectively, with 15 bases between them. Germline V lookup: CDR1 LGHNA, CDR2 YNFKEQ. The CDR3 totals 14 residues. The CDR3 is CASREGGTDYEQYF. CDR3 DNA: TGTGCCAGCAGGGAAGGCGGGACGGACTACGAGCAGTACTTC.

This clonotype was seen more than once but under ten times. The chain combines TRBV4-2 with TRBJ2-5; 10 nucleotides line up with TRBD1. Trimming took 0 bases from V and 5 from J; bases not matched to a gene: 6. The CDR3 totals 16 residues. Germline V gives CDR1 LGHNA, CDR2 YNFKEQ. In DNA, the CDR3 is TGTGCCAGCAGCCAAGAGGGGGACAGGGGTGGCGAGACCCAGTACTTC. Protein product: CASSQEGDRGGETQYF.

This clonotype was seen a few times. The gene calls are TRBV6-1 and TRBJ1-5, with 8 bases identical to TRBD1. The CDR3 covers 13 residues. In germline, CDR1 is MNHNS, CDR2 SASEGT. The V and J ends lost 7 bases and 6 bases, in that order; junction bases with no gene match: 5. The CDR3 here is CASTVDRVQPQHF. In nucleotides, the CDR3 is TGTGCCAGCACCGTGGACAGGGTTCAGCCCCAGCATTTT.

V is TRBV10-3 and J is TRBJ1-5; TRBD1 matches at 10 bases. CDR1 ENHRY and CDR2 SYGVKD come from the germline V gene. The CDR3 is 17 residues long. Germline trimming cut 3 bases from V and 7 bases from J; bases unmatched to any gene: 12. The CDR3 coding sequence is TGTGCCATCAGTGACACTACCGGGACAGGGGTTGGACAGCCCCAGCATTTT. This codes for CAISDTTGTGVGQPQHF.

This rearrangement joins TRBV20-1 to TRBJ2-7; D possibly corresponds to TRBD2 (5 bases). V lost 4 bases, J lost 6 bases, and 16 bases lay in between. Looked up from germline, CDR1 is DFQATT and CDR2 is SNEGSKA (reference sequence). The CDR3 length is 13 residues. The DNA of the CDR3 is TGCAGTGCTACCGACGGGAAAATGGGCGAGCAGTACTTC. Its translation is CSATDGKMGEQYF.

The V and J genes are TRBV7-2 and TRBJ2-1, with 7 nucleotides matching TRBD2. With 3 bases clipped from V and 4 bases from J, the junction kept 9 bases outside the gene matches. The CDR3 length is 16 residues. CDR1 and CDR2 from the germline V gene are SGHTA and FQGNSA. The CDR3 DNA sequence: TGTGCCAGCAGCTTTGTTGGGGGAGGGCTATACAATGAGCAGTTCTTC. This codes for CASSFVGGGLYNEQFF.

This clonotype was seen a handful of times. J is TRBJ2-7 and V is TRBV7-9, with a tentative D call TRBD1 (6 bases). There are 11 residues in the CDR3. CDR1 SEHNR and CDR2 FQNEAQ come from the germline V gene (reference sequence). The V end lost 8 bases, the J end lost 2 bases, and 7 bases lay between the germline ends. CDR3 region: CASAGAYEQYF. DNA of the CDR3: TGTGCCAGCGCAGGGGCCTACGAGCAGTACTTC.

The chain couples TRBV5-1 to TRBJ2-7, with 8 positions matching TRBD1. Germline-derived CDR1 and CDR2 are SGHRS and YFSETQ. CDR3 length equals 15 residues. The V gene end was trimmed by 4 bases and the J gene end by 3 bases; junction bases not matched to a gene: 9. CDR3 region: CASSEGTGWDYEQYF. In nucleotides, the CDR3 is TGCGCCAGCAGCGAAGGGACAGGATGGGACTACGAGCAGTACTTC.

This chain uses TRBV5-4 with TRBJ2-5, with a tentative D call TRBD2 (5 bases). Germline CDR1 is SGHNT and CDR2 is YYREEE (reference sequence). Trimming took 0 bases from V and 3 from J, leaving 12 bases between them. The CDR3 extends over 15 amino acids. CDR3 DNA: TGTGCCAGCAGCTTGGGGGCCAGCGGAAAAGAGACCCAGTACTTC. Protein sequence: CASSLGASGKETQYF.

The chain couples TRBV5-1 to TRBJ1-6; D may be TRBD1 (6 bases). Deletions cut 5 bases from V and 8 bases from J, with 17 bases between. Germline V gives CDR1 SGHRS, CDR2 YFSETQ. The length of the CDR3 is 15 residues. This CDR3 reads CASSLQGQQHSPLHF. Here the CDR3 DNA reads TGCGCCAGCAGTTTACAGGGTCAACAACATTCACCCCTCCACTTT.

The table lists this clonotype with a few counts. The chain has TRBV7-6 and TRBJ1-1, with TRBD1 as a possible D gene (6 bases). Germline loops: CDR1 SGHVS, CDR2 FNYEAQ. Between the trimmed V and J ends, which lost 1 base and 8 bases, there was a span of 8 bases. The CDR3 has 12 amino acids. This CDR3 is CASSLDTGEAFF. In DNA, the CDR3 is TGTGCCAGCAGCTTAGACACAGGGGAAGCTTTCTTT.

This sequence joins TRBV5-1 and TRBJ2-5; 10 bases map to TRBD1. In germline, CDR1 is SGHRS, CDR2 YFSETQ. The ends lost 7 bases at V and 5 bases at J; junction bases unmatched: 11. The CDR3 is 15 amino acids. This chain's CDR3 is CASGPGPGQGETQYF. The CDR3 DNA reads TGCGCCAGCGGCCCTGGACCGGGACAGGGGGAGACCCAGTACTTC.

This clonotype has more than one count but fewer than ten. The chain carries TRBV10-3 and TRBJ2-6; D might be TRBD1 or TRBD2, each matching 5 bases. Germline assignment: CDR1 ENHRY and CDR2 SYGVKD. The germline V and J ends were trimmed by 6 bases and 2 bases, with 11 bases remaining between them. The CDR3 consists of 15 residues. The CDR3 bases are TGTGCCATCAGGGACGGGACGGCTGGGGCCAACGTCCTGACTTTC. This encodes CAIRDGTAGANVLTF.

V is TRBV5-4 and J is TRBJ2-5, with 12 bases fitting TRBD2. J lost 4 bases, V lost 1 base, and 2 bases had no gene match. CDR1 and CDR2 (germline): SGHNT, YYREEE (reference sequence). The CDR3 runs 15 residues. The CDR3 here is CASSLTSGRRETQYF. The CDR3 DNA reads as TGTGCCAGCAGCTTGACTAGCGGGAGGAGAGAGACCCAGTACTTC. The variable domain in full, with the rest retrieved from reference TRBV5-4 and TRBJ2-5, is ETGVTQSPTHLIKTRGQQVTLRCSSQSGHNTVSWYQQALGQGPQFIFQYYREEENGRGNFPPRFSGLQFPNYSSELNVNALELDDSALYLCASSLTSGRRETQYFGPGTRLLVL.

This clonotype was seen only a few times. The rearrangement joins TRBV15 to TRBJ2-3; 9 bases line up with TRBD2. This CDR3 comprises 14 residues. In germline, CDR1 is LNHNV, CDR2 YYDKDF (reference sequence). V gave up 10 bases and J gave up 3 bases; unmatched junction bases: 8. The CDR3 reads CAIKAGGGTDTQYF. The CDR3 bases are TGTGCCATCAAAGCGGGAGGCGGAACAGATACGCAGTATTTT.

This clonotype has more than one count but fewer than ten. The genes are TRBV20-1 and TRBJ1-1; TRBD1 matches 8 bases. CDR1 and CDR2 from the germline V gene are DFQATT and SNEGSKA (reference sequence). V lost 7 bases, J lost 11 bases, and 9 bases stayed unmatched. This CDR3 contains 11 residues. The CDR3, as DNA: TGCAGTGTAAAAGGACAGGGCGTCGCTTTCTTT. Translation gives CSVKGQGVAFF.

This clonotype was seen more than once but under ten times. The chain carries TRBV5-6 and TRBJ2-5; D call uncertain. Between the trimmed V and J ends, which lost 1 base and 0 bases, there was a span of 7 bases. There are 14 residues in the CDR3. Germline CDR1 SGHDT, CDR2 YYEEEE. In DNA, the CDR3 is TGTGCCAGCAGCTTGTCTGCGTACCAAGAGACCCAGTACTTC. This sequence encodes CASSLSAYQETQYF.

The chain links TRBV6-1 to TRBJ1-5, with D perhaps matching TRBD1 (6 bases). This CDR3 spans 11 amino acids. Germline V CDR1 and CDR2: MNHNS, SASEGT. The V end lost 4 bases, the J end lost 10 bases, and 8 bases lay between the germline ends. CDR3 coding DNA: TGTGCCAGCAGTGTACAGGGTCCCCAGCATTTT. This encodes CASSVQGPQHF.

The rearrangement links TRBV11-3 to TRBJ2-4; D not resolved. V was cut by 1 base and J by 2 bases, with 6 bases left in between. The CDR3 extends over 14 amino acids. Germline V lookup: CDR1 SGHNT, CDR2 YENEEA. The CDR3 reads CASSLAVTKNIQYF. CDR3 bases: TGTGCCAGCAGCTTAGCAGTCACCAAAAACATTCAGTACTTC.

The gene calls are TRBV29-1 and TRBJ2-5; D gene ambiguous. The CDR3 has 13 amino acids. Germline V gives CDR1 SQVTM, CDR2 ANQGSEA. The V end lost 3 bases, the J end lost 5 bases, and 13 bases lay between the germline ends. The CDR3 sequence is CSVDQALGETQYF. For the CDR3, the DNA is TGCAGCGTTGATCAGGCTCTCGGGGAGACCCAGTACTTC.

The CDR3 spells CASSPGLAGGTQGETQYF. CDR3 in DNA: TGTGCCAGCAGCCCGGGACTAGCGGGAGGCACGCAGGGGGAGACCCAGTACTTC. The chain recombines TRBV6-2 or TRBV6-3 with TRBJ2-5; 15 nucleotides align to TRBD2. CDR1 and CDR2 (germline): MNHEY, SVGEGT. Trimming took 6 bases from V and 5 from J; bases not matched to a gene: 13. The CDR3 loop spans 18 amino acids.